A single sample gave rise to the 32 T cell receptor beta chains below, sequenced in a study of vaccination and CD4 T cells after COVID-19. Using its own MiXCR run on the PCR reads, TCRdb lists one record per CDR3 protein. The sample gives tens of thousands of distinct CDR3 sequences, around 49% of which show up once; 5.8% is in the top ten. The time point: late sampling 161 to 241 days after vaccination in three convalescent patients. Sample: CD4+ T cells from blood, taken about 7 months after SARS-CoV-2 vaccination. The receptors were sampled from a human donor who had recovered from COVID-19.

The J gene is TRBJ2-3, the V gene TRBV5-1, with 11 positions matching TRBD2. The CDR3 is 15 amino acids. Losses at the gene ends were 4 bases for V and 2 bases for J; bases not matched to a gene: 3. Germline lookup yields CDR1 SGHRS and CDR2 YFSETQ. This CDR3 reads CASSPGLAATDTQYF. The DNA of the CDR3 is TGCGCCAGCAGCCCGGGACTAGCGGCCACAGATACGCAGTATTTT.

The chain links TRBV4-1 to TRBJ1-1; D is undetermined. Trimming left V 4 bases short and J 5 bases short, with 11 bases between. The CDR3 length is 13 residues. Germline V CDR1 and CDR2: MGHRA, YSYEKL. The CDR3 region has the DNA TGCGCCAGCAGCCGAACCCAAGGTACTGAAGCTTTCTTT. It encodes CASSRTQGTEAFF.

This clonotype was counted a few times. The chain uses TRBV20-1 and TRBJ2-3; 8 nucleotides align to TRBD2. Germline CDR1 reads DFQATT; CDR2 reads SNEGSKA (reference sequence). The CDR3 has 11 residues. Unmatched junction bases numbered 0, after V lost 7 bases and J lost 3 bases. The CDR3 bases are TGCAGTGAGCGGGAGACAGATACGCAGTATTTT. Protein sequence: CSERETDTQYF.

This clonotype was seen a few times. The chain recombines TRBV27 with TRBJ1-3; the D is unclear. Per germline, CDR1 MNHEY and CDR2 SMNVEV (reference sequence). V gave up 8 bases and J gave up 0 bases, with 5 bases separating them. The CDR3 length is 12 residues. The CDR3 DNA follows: TGTGCCAGCGTTAGCTCTGGAAACACCATATATTTT. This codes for CASVSSGNTIYF.

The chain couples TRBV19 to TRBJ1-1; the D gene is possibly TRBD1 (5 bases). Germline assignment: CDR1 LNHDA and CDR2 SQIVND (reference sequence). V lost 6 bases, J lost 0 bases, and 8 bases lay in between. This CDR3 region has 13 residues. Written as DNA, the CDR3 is TGTGCCAGTAGCGAGACAGTGAACACTGAAGCTTTCTTT. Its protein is CASSETVNTEAFF. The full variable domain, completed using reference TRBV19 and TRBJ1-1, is DGGITQSPKYLFRKEGQNVTLSCEQNLNHDAMYWYRQDPGQGLRLIYYSQIVNDFQKGDIAEGYSVSREKKESFPLTVTSAQKNPTAFYLCASSETVNTEAFFGQGTRLTVV.

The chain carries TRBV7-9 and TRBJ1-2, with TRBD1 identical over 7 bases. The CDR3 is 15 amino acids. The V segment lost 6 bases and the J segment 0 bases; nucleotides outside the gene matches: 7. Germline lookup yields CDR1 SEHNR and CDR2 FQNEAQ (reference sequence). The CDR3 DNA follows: TGTGCCAGCAGAAAACAGGGGAGATCTAACTATGGCTACACCTTC. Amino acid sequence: CASRKQGRSNYGYTF. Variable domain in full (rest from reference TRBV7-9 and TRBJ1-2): DTGVSQNPRHKITKRGQNVTFRCDPISEHNRLYWYRQTLGQGPEFLTYFQNEAQLEKSRLLSDRFSAERPKGSFSTLEIQRTEQGDSAMYLCASRKQGRSNYGYTFGSGTRLTVV.

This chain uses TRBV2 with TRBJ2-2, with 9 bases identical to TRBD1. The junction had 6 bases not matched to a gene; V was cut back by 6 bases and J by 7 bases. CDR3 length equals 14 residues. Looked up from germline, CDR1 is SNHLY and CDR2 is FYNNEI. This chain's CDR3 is CASRPGQGFGELFF. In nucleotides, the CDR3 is TGTGCCAGCAGACCGGGACAGGGTTTCGGGGAGCTGTTTTTT.

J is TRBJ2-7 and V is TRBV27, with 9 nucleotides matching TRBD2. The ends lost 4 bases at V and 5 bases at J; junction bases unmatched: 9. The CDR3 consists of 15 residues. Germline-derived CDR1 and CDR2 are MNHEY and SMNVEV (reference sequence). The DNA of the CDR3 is TGTGCCAGCAGTTCCCCGGGACTAGCTAAAAACGAGCAGTACTTC. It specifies CASSSPGLAKNEQYF.

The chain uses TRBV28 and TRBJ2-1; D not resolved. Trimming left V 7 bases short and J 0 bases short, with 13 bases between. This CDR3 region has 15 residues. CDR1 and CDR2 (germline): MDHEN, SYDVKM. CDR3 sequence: CASITAASSYNEQFF. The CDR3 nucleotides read TGTGCCAGCATTACGGCGGCCTCCTCCTACAATGAGCAGTTCTTC.

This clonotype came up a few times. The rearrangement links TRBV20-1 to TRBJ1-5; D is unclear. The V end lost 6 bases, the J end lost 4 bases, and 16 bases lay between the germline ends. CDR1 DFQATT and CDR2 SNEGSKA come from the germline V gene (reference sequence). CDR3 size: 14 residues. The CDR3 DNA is TGCAGTGCCAAAGGGTTCAGTAGTAATCAGCCCCAGCATTTT. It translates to CSAKGFSSNQPQHF.

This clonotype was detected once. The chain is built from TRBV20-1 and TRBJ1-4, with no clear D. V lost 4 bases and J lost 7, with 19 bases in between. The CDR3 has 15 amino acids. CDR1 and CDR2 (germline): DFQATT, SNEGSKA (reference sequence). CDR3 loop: CSAMGTAIDSEKLFF. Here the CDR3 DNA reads TGCAGTGCTATGGGTACGGCCATCGATAGTGAAAAACTGTTTTTT.

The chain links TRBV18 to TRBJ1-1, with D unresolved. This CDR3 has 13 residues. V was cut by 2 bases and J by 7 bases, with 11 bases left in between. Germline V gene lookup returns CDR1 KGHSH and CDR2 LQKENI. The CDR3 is CASSPTLQDEAFF. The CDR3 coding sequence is TGTGCCAGCTCACCAACCCTCCAAGATGAAGCTTTCTTT. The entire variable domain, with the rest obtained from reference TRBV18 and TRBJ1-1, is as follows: NAGVMQNPRHLVRRRGQEARLRCSPMKGHSHVYWYRQLPEEGLKFMVYLQKENIIDESGMPKERFSAEFPKEGPSILRIQQVVRGDSAAYFCASSPTLQDEAFFGQGTRLTVV.

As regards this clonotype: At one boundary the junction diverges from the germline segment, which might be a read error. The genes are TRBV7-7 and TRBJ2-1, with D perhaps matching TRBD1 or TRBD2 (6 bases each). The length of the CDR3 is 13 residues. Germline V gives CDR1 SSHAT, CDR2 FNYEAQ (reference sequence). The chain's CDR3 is CASSTTRGNEQFF. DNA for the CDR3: TGTGCTAGCAGCACGACTAGGGGGAATGAGCAGTTCTTC.

The DNA of the CDR3 is TGCAGTGCTAGGGTGGGGCGGGTTCTGGAGACCCAGTACTTC. Protein sequence: CSARVGRVLETQYF. The chain uses TRBV20-1 and TRBJ2-5; TRBD1 or TRBD2 may be the D gene (5 bases each). The V end lost 3 bases, the J end lost 5 bases, and 16 bases lay between the germline ends. The CDR3 covers 14 residues. Germline V gene lookup returns CDR1 DFQATT and CDR2 SNEGSKA (reference sequence).

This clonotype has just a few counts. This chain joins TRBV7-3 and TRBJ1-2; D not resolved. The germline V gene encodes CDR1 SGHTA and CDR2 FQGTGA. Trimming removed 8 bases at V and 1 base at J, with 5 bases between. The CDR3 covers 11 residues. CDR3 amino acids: CASGNNYGYTF. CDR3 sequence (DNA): TGTGCCAGCGGAAATAACTATGGCTACACCTTC.

The CDR3 DNA follows: TGTGCCAGCAGTTATGTAGTGGCAGGGCTATATGGCTACACCTTC. Protein product: CASSYVVAGLYGYTF. The chain links TRBV6-5 to TRBJ1-2; TRBD1 is a possible D gene (5 bases). Germline CDR1 reads MNHEY; CDR2 reads SVGAGI. V gave up 3 bases and J gave up 5 bases, with 16 bases separating them. The CDR3 length is 15 residues.

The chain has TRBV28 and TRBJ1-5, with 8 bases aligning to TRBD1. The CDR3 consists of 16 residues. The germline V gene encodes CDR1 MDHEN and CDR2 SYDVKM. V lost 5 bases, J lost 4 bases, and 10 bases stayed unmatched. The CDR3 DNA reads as TGTGCCAGCAGTAGGGGACAGGCGACCCAAAATCAGCCCCAGCATTTT. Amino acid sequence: CASSRGQATQNQPQHF. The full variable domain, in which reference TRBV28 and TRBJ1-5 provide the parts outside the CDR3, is DVKVTQSSRYLVKRTGEKVFLECVQDMDHENMFWYRQDPGLGLRLIYFSYDVKMKEKGDIPEGYSVSREKKERFSLILESASTNQTSMYLCASSRGQATQNQPQHFGDGTRLSIL.

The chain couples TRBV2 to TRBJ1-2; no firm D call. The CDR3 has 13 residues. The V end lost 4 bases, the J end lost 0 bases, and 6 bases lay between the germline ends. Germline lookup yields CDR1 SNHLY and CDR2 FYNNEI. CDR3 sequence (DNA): TGTGCCAGCAGTGCGAACTCTAACTATGGCTACACCTTC. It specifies CASSANSNYGYTF.

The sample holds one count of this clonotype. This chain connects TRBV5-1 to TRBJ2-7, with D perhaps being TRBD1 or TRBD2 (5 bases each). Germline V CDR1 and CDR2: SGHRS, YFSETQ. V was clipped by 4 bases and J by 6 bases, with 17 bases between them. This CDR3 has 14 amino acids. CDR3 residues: CASSGSRGNLEQYF. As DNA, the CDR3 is TGCGCCAGCAGCGGGAGCCGGGGCAACCTCGAGCAGTACTTC.

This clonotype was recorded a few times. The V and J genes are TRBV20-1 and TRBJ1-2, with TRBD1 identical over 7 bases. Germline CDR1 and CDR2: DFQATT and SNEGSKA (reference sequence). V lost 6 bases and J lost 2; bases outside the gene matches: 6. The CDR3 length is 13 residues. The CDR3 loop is CSAKTGLNYGYTF. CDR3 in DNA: TGCAGTGCCAAGACAGGGTTAAACTATGGCTACACCTTC.

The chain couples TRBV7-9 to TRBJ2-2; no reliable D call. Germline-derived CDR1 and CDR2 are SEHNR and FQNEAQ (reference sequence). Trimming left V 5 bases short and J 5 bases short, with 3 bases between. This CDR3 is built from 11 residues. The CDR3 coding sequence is TGTGCCAGCAGCCATACCGGGGAGCTGTTTTTT. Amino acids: CASSHTGELFF.

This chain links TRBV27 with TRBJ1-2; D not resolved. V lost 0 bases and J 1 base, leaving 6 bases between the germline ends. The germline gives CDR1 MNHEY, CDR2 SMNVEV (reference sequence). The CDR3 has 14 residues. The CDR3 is CASSLSWSNYGYTF. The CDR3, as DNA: TGTGCCAGCAGTTTATCTTGGAGTAACTATGGCTACACCTTC.

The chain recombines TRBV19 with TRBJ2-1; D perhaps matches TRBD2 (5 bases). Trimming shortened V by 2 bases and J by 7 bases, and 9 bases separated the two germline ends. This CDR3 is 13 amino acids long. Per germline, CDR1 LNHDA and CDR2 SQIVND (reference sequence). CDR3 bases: TGTGCCAGTAGTATATCGTCGGGGAATGAGCAGTTCTTC. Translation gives CASSISSGNEQFF.

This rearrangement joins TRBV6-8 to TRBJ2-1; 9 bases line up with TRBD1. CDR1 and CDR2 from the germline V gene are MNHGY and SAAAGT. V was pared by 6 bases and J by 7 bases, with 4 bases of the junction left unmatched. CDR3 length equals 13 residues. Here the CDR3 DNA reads TGTGCCAGCAGCTCGGGACAGGGTAATGAGCAGTTCTTC. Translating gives CASSSGQGNEQFF.

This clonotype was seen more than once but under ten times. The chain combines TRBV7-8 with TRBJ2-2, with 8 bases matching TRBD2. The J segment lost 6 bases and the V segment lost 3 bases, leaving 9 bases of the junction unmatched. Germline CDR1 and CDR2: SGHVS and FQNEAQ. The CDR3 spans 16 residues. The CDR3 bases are TGTGCCAGCAGCTTCGTCGGGAGGGCCGGGGCCGGGGAGCTGTTTTTT. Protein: CASSFVGRAGAGELFF.

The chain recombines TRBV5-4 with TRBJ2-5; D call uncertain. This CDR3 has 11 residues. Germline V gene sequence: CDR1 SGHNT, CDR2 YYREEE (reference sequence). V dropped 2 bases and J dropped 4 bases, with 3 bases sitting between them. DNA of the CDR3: TGTGCCAGCAGCTTATCAGAGACCCAGTACTTC. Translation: CASSLSETQYF.

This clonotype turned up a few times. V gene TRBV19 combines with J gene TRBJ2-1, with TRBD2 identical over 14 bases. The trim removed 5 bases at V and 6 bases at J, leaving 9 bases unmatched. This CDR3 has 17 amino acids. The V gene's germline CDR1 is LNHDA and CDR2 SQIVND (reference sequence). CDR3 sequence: CASSLRGGTSGSNEQFF. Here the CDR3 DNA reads TGTGCCAGTAGTCTCAGAGGGGGGACTAGCGGGAGCAATGAGCAGTTCTTC.

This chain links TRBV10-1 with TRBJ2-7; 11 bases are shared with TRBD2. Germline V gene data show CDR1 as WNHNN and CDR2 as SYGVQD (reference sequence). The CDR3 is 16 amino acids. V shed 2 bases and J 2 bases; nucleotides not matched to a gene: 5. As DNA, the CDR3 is TGCGCCAGCAGTGAGGCGGGACTAGCGGCACCCTACGAGCAGTACTTC. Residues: CASSEAGLAAPYEQYF.

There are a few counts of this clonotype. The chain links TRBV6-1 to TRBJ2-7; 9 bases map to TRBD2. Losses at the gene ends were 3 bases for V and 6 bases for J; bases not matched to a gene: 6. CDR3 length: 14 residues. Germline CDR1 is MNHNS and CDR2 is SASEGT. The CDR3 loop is CASSEGSSGSEQYF. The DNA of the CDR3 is TGTGCCAGCAGTGAGGGGAGTAGCGGGAGCGAGCAGTACTTC.

The chain's CDR3 is CSARVDTMGEQYF. CDR3 bases: TGCAGTGCTAGGGTGGACACGATGGGGGAGCAGTACTTC. The genes are TRBV20-1 and TRBJ2-7; D possibly corresponds to TRBD1 (5 bases). CDR1 and CDR2 (germline): DFQATT, SNEGSKA (reference sequence). The CDR3 contains 13 residues. V was trimmed by 3 bases and J by 7 bases, leaving 16 bases between them.

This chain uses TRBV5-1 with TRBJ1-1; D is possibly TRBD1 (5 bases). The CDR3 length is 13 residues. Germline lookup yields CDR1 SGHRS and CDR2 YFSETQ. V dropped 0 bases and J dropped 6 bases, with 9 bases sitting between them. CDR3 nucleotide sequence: TGCGCCAGCAGCTTGGCAGGGTGGGCTGAAGCTTTCTTT. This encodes CASSLAGWAEAFF. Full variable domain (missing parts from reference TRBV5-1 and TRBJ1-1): KAGVTQTPRYLIKTRGQQVTLSCSPISGHRSVSWYQQTPGQGLQFLFEYFSETQRNKGNFPGRFSGRQFSNSRSEMNVSTLELGDSALYLCASSLAGWAEAFFGQGTRLTVV.

CDR3 nucleotide sequence: TGTGCCAGCAGTCCCACGTCCTACGAGCAGTACTTC. This encodes CASSPTSYEQYF. The gene calls are TRBV28 and TRBJ2-7; D is ambiguous. The V end lost 5 bases, the J end lost 1 base, and 6 bases lay between the germline ends. The CDR3 runs to 12 residues. Germline V gene data show CDR1 as MDHEN and CDR2 as SYDVKM.